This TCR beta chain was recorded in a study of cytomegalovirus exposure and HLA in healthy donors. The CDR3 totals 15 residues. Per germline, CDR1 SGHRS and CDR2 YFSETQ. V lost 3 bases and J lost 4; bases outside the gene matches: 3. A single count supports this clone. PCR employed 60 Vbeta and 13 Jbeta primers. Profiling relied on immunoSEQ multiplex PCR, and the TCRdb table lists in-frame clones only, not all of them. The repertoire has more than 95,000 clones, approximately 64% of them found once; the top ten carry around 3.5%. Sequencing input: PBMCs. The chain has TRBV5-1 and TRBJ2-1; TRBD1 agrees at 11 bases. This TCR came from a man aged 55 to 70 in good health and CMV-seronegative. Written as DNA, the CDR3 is TGCGCCAGCAGCTCCGGGACAGGGGGTTACAATGAGCAGTTCTTC. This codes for CASSSGTGGYNEQFF.